These 6 T cell receptor beta chains came from one sample sequenced in a study of neoadjuvant nivolumab and ipilimumab in lung cancer. TCRdb's table, derived via immunoSEQ multiplex PCR, lists solely in-frame clones and lacks some. The sample lists some 8,100 clones; roughly 80% were seen once. The source material was adjacent normal lung tissue, sampled after neoadjuvant nivolumab, alone or with ipilimumab, at or shortly before surgery. Receptors were obtained from an adult with non-small cell lung cancer.

This sequence joins TRBV5-1 and TRBJ2-5; TRBD1 matches at 9 bases. This CDR3 has 15 amino acids. Germline V gene lookup returns CDR1 SGHRS and CDR2 YFSETQ. The V gene end was trimmed by 4 bases and the J gene end by 5 bases; junction bases not matched to a gene: 9. The CDR3 here is CASSTQGALRETQYF. DNA for the CDR3: TGCGCCAGCAGCACACAGGGGGCGCTGAGGGAGACCCAGTACTTC.

J is TRBJ2-7 and V is TRBV10-3; 10 nucleotides agree with TRBD1. Germline V gene lookup returns CDR1 ENHRY and CDR2 SYGVKD. The CDR3 covers 15 residues. V gave up 7 bases and J gave up 3 bases; unmatched junction bases: 9. The CDR3 sequence is CAIKAGQGIHYEQYF. The CDR3 DNA reads TGTGCCATCAAGGCGGGACAGGGGATCCACTACGAGCAGTACTTC.

Here the CDR3 DNA reads TGTGCCTGGAGTGGACTCCGGACAGGGAACACTGAAGCTTTCTTT. This gives the protein CAWSGLRTGNTEAFF. This chain joins TRBV30 and TRBJ1-1, with 7 bases fitting TRBD1. The junction had 6 bases not matched to a gene; V was cut back by 1 base and J by 1 base. The CDR3 covers 15 residues. The germline V gene encodes CDR1 GTSNPN and CDR2 SVGIG (reference sequence). The full variable domain, completed using reference TRBV30 and TRBJ1-1, is SQTIHQWPATLVQPVGSPLSLECTVEGTSNPNLYWYRQAAGRGLQLLFYSVGIGQISSEVPQNLSASRPQDRQFILSSKKLLLSDSGFYLCAWSGLRTGNTEAFFGQGTRLTVV.

The rearrangement links TRBV7-9 to TRBJ2-7; D is undetermined. In germline, CDR1 is SEHNR, CDR2 FQNEAQ (reference sequence). V shed 1 base and J shed 4 bases, with 5 bases lying between them. CDR3 length equals 12 residues. The CDR3 bases are TGTGCCAGCAGCTTAGTAGGGTACGAGCAGTACTTC. Its translation is CASSLVGYEQYF. Filled out from reference TRBV7-9 and TRBJ2-7, the complete variable domain reads DTGVSQNPRHKITKRGQNVTFRCDPISEHNRLYWYRQTLGQGPEFLTYFQNEAQLEKSRLLSDRFSAERPKGSFSTLEIQRTEQGDSAMYLCASSLVGYEQYFGPGTRLTVT.

A few counts support this clone. This sequence joins TRBV6-1 and TRBJ2-2; 7 bases line up with TRBD2. This CDR3 has 14 amino acids. J was trimmed by 3 bases and V by 2 bases; bases with no gene match: 0. CDR1 and CDR2 (germline): MNHNS, SASEGT. This chain's CDR3 is CASSESGDTGELFF. The CDR3 DNA reads TGTGCCAGCAGTGAAAGCGGGGACACCGGGGAGCTGTTTTTT.

The chain joins TRBV30 to TRBJ2-1; 7 bases are a match to TRBD1. CDR1 GTSNPN and CDR2 SVGIG come from the germline V gene (reference sequence). V was clipped by 3 bases and J by 3 bases; unmatched bases: 2. The CDR3 has 13 amino acids. The CDR3 DNA reads TGTGCCTGGAGCAGGGGGAACTACAATGAGCAGTTCTTC. This sequence encodes CAWSRGNYNEQFF.